This T cell receptor beta chain was obtained from a study of regulatory T cells in long-lasting Graves disease. Via MiXCR, TCRdb re-called the reads, giving one row per CDR3 protein. Of roughly 700 distinct CDR3 sequences listed, 88% were seen once; the top ten hold around 21%. This CDR3 has 13 residues. The germline V and J ends were trimmed by 1 base and 6 bases, with 7 bases remaining between them. The V gene's germline CDR1 is LGHDT and CDR2 YNNKEL (reference sequence). There was RNA extracted from PBMCs, and the TCR library was made from it. V is TRBV3-1 and J is TRBJ2-1; no clear D gene. The TCR originated in a woman aged 45-65 years with Graves disease. This material consisted of peripheral blood mononuclear cells (PBMCs), taken with antithyroid drug treatment, in newly diagnosed or persistent Graves disease (not recorded which). The CDR3 region has the DNA TGTGCCAGCAGCCAAGTGCTAGGCAATGAGCAGTTCTTC. Translation gives CASSQVLGNEQFF.